This TCR beta chain was recorded in a study of shared clonotypes between healthy human individuals. Overall study findings and caveats: Larger estimated richness was generally seen in naive subsets than in memory subsets.

Germline CDR1 SGHTA, CDR2 FQGNSA. CDR3 length equals 13 residues. Trimming pared 4 bases from V and 4 bases from J, leaving 10 bases between. Measured with immunoSEQ multiplex PCR; TCRdb has only the in-frame clones, and not every one. The repertoire consists of over a million clones, with 75% to 85% occurring once and the leading ten covering under 0.6%. With regard to this clone: What it binds is unknown.

Material for sequencing was memory CD4+ T cells from PBMCs. As for subset: CD45RA-negative fraction. The rearrangement uses TRBV7-2 and TRBJ1-1; D is undetermined. The clonotype was recovered from a young man in good health. Some clones in this sample may be carry-over from other donors' samples. In nucleotides, the CDR3 is TGTGCCAGCAGCTCTCAGGTTGGCACTGAAGCTTTCTTT. It translates to CASSSQVGTEAFF.